The 24 T cell receptor beta chains below come from one sample, sequenced in a study of identifying expanded T cells in peripheral blood. Sequencing was performed with immunoSEQ multiplex PCR; in TCRdb, only in-frame clones are kept and a portion is missing. The sample has more than 90,000 clones; approximately 90% are singletons. Material: blood. Every receptor here comes from a person between 18 and 75 years old in good health.

This chain uses TRBV7-6 with TRBJ2-1, with D perhaps matching TRBD2 (5 bases). Germline loops: CDR1 SGHVS, CDR2 FNYEAQ. This CDR3 contains 15 residues. V lost 4 bases and J 2 bases, leaving 12 bases between the germline ends. CDR3 nucleotides: TGTGCCAGCAGCTCCGGGATCCCCACCTACAATGAGCAGTTCTTC. Translating gives CASSSGIPTYNEQFF.

J is TRBJ2-7 and V is TRBV10-1, with D perhaps given as TRBD1 or TRBD2 (5 bases each). Trimming left V 0 bases short and J 0 bases short, with 12 bases between. The CDR3 length is 16 residues. Germline V gene lookup returns CDR1 WNHNN and CDR2 SYGVQD (reference sequence). The CDR3: CASSESGDPSSYEQYF. The DNA of the CDR3 is TGCGCCAGCAGTGAGTCTGGGGACCCGAGCTCCTACGAGCAGTACTTC.

This sequence joins TRBV9 and TRBJ2-7, with D unresolved. The CDR3 extends over 16 amino acids. V lost 3 bases and J lost 5, with 21 bases in between. Germline assignment: CDR1 SGDLS and CDR2 YYNGEE. The DNA for the CDR3 is TGTGCCAGCAGCGCCGGAAACCCGTTGGACCACCACGAGCAGTACTTC. Its translation: CASSAGNPLDHHEQYF.

V is TRBV5-4 and J is TRBJ1-1; TRBD1 aligns across 9 bases. The CDR3 is 14 residues long. V gave up 4 bases and J gave up 5 bases; unmatched junction bases: 6. CDR1 SGHNT and CDR2 YYREEE come from the germline V gene (reference sequence). CDR3 region: CASSLDRGGTEAFF. For the CDR3, the DNA is TGTGCCAGCAGCCTGGACAGGGGAGGGACTGAAGCTTTCTTT.

The V call is TRBV11-2, the J call TRBJ2-2; the D is unclear. The V and J ends lost 1 base and 3 bases respectively, with 12 bases between them. Germline-derived CDR1 and CDR2 are SGHAT and FQNNGV. The CDR3 runs 16 residues. CDR3 nucleotides: TGTGCCAGCAGCTTAGGGGGATTGATCTACACCGGGGAGCTGTTTTTT. Amino acids: CASSLGGLIYTGELFF.

The CDR3 reads CASSLYGRQQYF. In DNA, the CDR3 is TGTGCCAGCAGTTTATACGGGCGGCAGCAGTACTTC. This chain connects TRBV28 to TRBJ2-7; D gene ambiguous. The CDR3 has 12 amino acids. V was pared by 1 base and J by 8 bases, with 9 bases between. In germline, CDR1 is MDHEN, CDR2 SYDVKM.

The chain has TRBV5-4 and TRBJ2-1, with 11 bases fitting TRBD2. V lost 1 base and J lost 10; bases outside the gene matches: 10. This CDR3 spans 16 amino acids. Per the germline V gene, CDR1 is SGHNT and CDR2 is YYREEE (reference sequence). The CDR3, as DNA: TGTGCCAGCAGCTTGAAAGGGACTAGCGGTCCGCGGGAGCAGTTCTTC. Its protein is CASSLKGTSGPREQFF. Drawing the rest from reference TRBV5-4 and TRBJ2-1, the complete variable domain is ETGVTQSPTHLIKTRGQQVTLRCSSQSGHNTVSWYQQALGQGPQFIFQYYREEENGRGNFPPRFSGLQFPNYSSELNVNALELDDSALYLCASSLKGTSGPREQFFGPGTRLTVL.

The V and J genes are TRBV7-9 and TRBJ1-5, with unresolved D. Germline V gene lookup returns CDR1 SEHNR and CDR2 FQNEAQ (reference sequence). This CDR3 comprises 12 residues. The germline V and J ends were trimmed by 5 bases and 9 bases, with 11 bases remaining between them. CDR3 coding DNA: TGTGCCAGCAGCGATCCCGGACTGCCCCAGCATTTT. Translating gives CASSDPGLPQHF.

The gene calls are TRBV7-2 and TRBJ1-2, with a tentative D call TRBD1 (5 bases). V was shortened by 1 base and J by 4 bases, with 19 bases between the two germline ends. CDR1 is SGHTA and CDR2 is FQGNSA in the germline V gene. The CDR3 extends over 17 amino acids. The CDR3 loop reads CASSLGGSGRGAYGYTF. In nucleotides, the CDR3 is TGTGCCAGCAGCTTAGGAGGGTCTGGACGGGGCGCCTATGGCTACACCTTC.

CDR3 sequence: CASSLGGPHNYGYTF. The CDR3 nucleotides are TGTGCCAGCAGCTTAGGGGGACCGCATAACTATGGCTACACCTTC. This chain links TRBV11-2 with TRBJ1-2; weak D call: TRBD1 (5 bases). Per the germline V gene, CDR1 is SGHAT and CDR2 is FQNNGV. The CDR3 is made up of 15 amino acids. V gave up 1 base and J gave up 1 base, with 10 bases separating them. The complete variable domain, with remaining parts taken from reference TRBV11-2 and TRBJ1-2, reads EAGVAQSPRYKIIEKRQSVAFWCNPISGHATLYWYQQILGQGPKLLIQFQNNGVVDDSQLPKDRFSAERLKGVDSTLKIQPAKLEDSAVYLCASSLGGPHNYGYTFGSGTRLTVV.

The V gene is TRBV5-6, the J gene TRBJ2-7, with 9 bases aligning to TRBD1. CDR3 length: 13 residues. The V gene end was trimmed by 3 bases and the J gene end by 4 bases; junction bases not matched to a gene: 2. Germline V gene sequence: CDR1 SGHDT, CDR2 YYEEEE. DNA for the CDR3: TGTGCCAGCAGCTCGACAGGGGGGTACGAGCAGTACTTC. Translation gives CASSSTGGYEQYF.

This sequence joins TRBV27 and TRBJ1-5, with D perhaps matching TRBD1 (5 bases). Germline V lookup: CDR1 MNHEY, CDR2 SMNVEV (reference sequence). The CDR3 consists of 18 residues. Trimming removed 5 bases at V and 0 bases at J, with 20 bases between. CDR3 nucleotide sequence: TGTGCCAGCAGTGTGAGGGGCACCTTGGGCTATAGCAATCAGCCCCAGCATTTT. This encodes CASSVRGTLGYSNQPQHF.

As regards this clone: A junction end diverges from the germline sequence, so it may reflect a read error. The CDR3 DNA follows: TGCACCAGCAGCTTGGTGGAGGGGAATGAGCAGTTCTTC. Translation gives CTSSLVEGNEQFF. V and J are TRBV5-1 and TRBJ2-1; the D gene is possibly TRBD2 (6 bases). This CDR3 is built from 13 residues. CDR1 is SGHRS and CDR2 is YFSETQ in the germline V gene.

This chain joins TRBV7-6 and TRBJ2-3; 10 bases fit TRBD2. The germline CDR1 and CDR2 sequences are SGHVS and FNYEAQ. The V segment lost 4 bases and the J segment 0 bases; nucleotides outside the gene matches: 4. The CDR3 is 16 residues long. The CDR3 DNA follows: TGTGCCAGCAGCTCTACTAGCGGGACAAGCACAGATACGCAGTATTTT. This codes for CASSSTSGTSTDTQYF.

The genes are TRBV2 and TRBJ2-5; 9 bases agree with TRBD1. V was clipped by 7 bases and J by 5 bases; unmatched bases: 11. This CDR3 comprises 15 residues. Germline V lookup: CDR1 SNHLY, CDR2 FYNNEI. In DNA, the CDR3 is TGTGCCAGCACCCTGGGACAGGGACGTGTTGAGACCCAGTACTTC. Translation gives CASTLGQGRVETQYF. Combining the CDR3 with reference TRBV2 and TRBJ2-5 gives the whole variable domain EPEVTQTPSHQVTQMGQEVILRCVPISNHLYFYWYRQILGQKVEFLVSFYNNEISEKSEIFDDQFSVERPDGSNFTLKIRSTKLEDSAMYFCASTLGQGRVETQYFGPGTRLLVL.

This sequence joins TRBV18 and TRBJ1-4, with 7 positions matching TRBD1. The trim removed 2 bases at V and 4 bases at J, leaving 4 bases unmatched. This CDR3 is built from 15 residues. Germline V gene data show CDR1 as KGHSH and CDR2 as LQKENI. The CDR3 here is CASSPAGTDNEKLFF. The CDR3 bases are TGTGCCAGCTCACCAGCCGGGACAGATAATGAAAAACTGTTTTTT.

This chain joins TRBV27 and TRBJ2-1; D gene ambiguous. V lost 7 bases, J lost 5 bases, and 9 bases lay in between. Germline V gene lookup returns CDR1 MNHEY and CDR2 SMNVEV (reference sequence). The CDR3 consists of 12 residues. The CDR3 DNA follows: TGTGCCAGCAAGGCTACCGACAATGAGCAGTTCTTC. Amino acids: CASKATDNEQFF.

The V and J genes are TRBV5-1 and TRBJ1-4, with D tentatively TRBD1 (5 bases). With 1 base removed from V and 3 bases from J, the gap between germline ends came to 22 bases. Looked up from germline, CDR1 is SGHRS and CDR2 is YFSETQ. The CDR3 contains 19 residues. CDR3 nucleotide sequence: TGCGCCAGCAGCTTGAGGTCTGCCGGGGGGAAGAGTGCTAATGAAAAACTGTTTTTT. Amino acids: CASSLRSAGGKSANEKLFF.

The chain combines TRBV7-2 with TRBJ2-3, with TRBD2 matching 12 bases. CDR1 is SGHTA, CDR2 FQGNSA, per germline. The V gene end was trimmed by 5 bases and the J gene end by 2 bases; junction bases not matched to a gene: 14. The length of the CDR3 is 19 residues. The CDR3 DNA reads as TGTGCCAGCAGCCCCAGGGGGGGTCGACTAGCGGGAGTCACAGATACGCAGTATTTT. Encoded protein: CASSPRGGRLAGVTDTQYF.

V usage is TRBV28 and J usage is TRBJ2-1; 10 bases are shared with TRBD2. The CDR3 totals 15 residues. The V segment lost 2 bases and the J segment 6 bases; nucleotides outside the gene matches: 4. The germline CDR1 and CDR2 sequences are MDHEN and SYDVKM. The CDR3 loop reads CASSLGLAGANEQFF. The CDR3 DNA is TGTGCCAGCAGTTTAGGGCTAGCGGGGGCCAATGAGCAGTTCTTC.

The chain is built from TRBV7-6 and TRBJ2-7, with 9 bases aligning to TRBD1. Germline V CDR1 and CDR2: SGHVS, FNYEAQ. This CDR3 has 17 amino acids. Trimming at V came to 5 bases and at J to 2 bases, leaving 13 bases not matched to a gene. The CDR3 reads CASSGPGDRAKTYEQYF. The CDR3 coding sequence is TGTGCCAGCAGCGGCCCCGGGGACAGGGCAAAGACCTACGAGCAGTACTTC. The full variable domain, its missing parts supplied by reference TRBV7-6 and TRBJ2-7, is GAGVSQSPRYKVTKRGQDVALRCDPISGHVSLYWYRQALGQGPEFLTYFNYEAQQDKSGLPNDRFSAERPEGSISTLTIQRTEQRDSAMYRCASSGPGDRAKTYEQYFGPGTRLTVT.

The chain links TRBV5-6 to TRBJ2-3; possibly TRBD1 or TRBD2 for D (5 bases each). The CDR3 has 15 amino acids. Germline CDR1 reads SGHDT; CDR2 reads YYEEEE. V gave up 0 bases and J gave up 2 bases, with 10 bases separating them. The CDR3 sequence: CASSLAAGTTDTQYF. DNA for the CDR3: TGTGCCAGCAGCTTGGCAGCAGGGACCACAGATACGCAGTATTTT.

This clone was counted between two and nine times. V usage is TRBV7-6 and J usage is TRBJ2-3, with 9 bases fitting TRBD2. Germline assignment: CDR1 SGHVS and CDR2 FNYEAQ. The V and J ends lost 1 base and 2 bases, in that order; junction bases with no gene match: 4. The CDR3 is 16 residues long. CDR3 nucleotide sequence: TGTGCCAGCAGCTTAGTGGGCGGGGGGGTCACAGATACGCAGTATTTT. Its protein product is CASSLVGGGVTDTQYF.

This chain links TRBV5-5 with TRBJ2-6, with D possibly being TRBD1 (6 bases). The V gene's germline CDR1 is SGHKS and CDR2 YYEKEE (reference sequence). Trimming cost V 0 bases and J 0 bases, with 13 bases left between them. This CDR3 has 18 residues. CDR3 loop: CASSLARGFISGANVLTF. CDR3 sequence (DNA): TGTGCCAGCAGCTTGGCCAGGGGATTTATCTCTGGGGCCAACGTCCTGACTTTC. Full variable domain (rest looked up from reference TRBV5-5 and TRBJ2-6): DAGVTQSPTHLIKTRGQQVTLRCSPISGHKSVSWYQQVLGQGPQFIFQYYEKEERGRGNFPDRFSARQFPNYSSELNVNALLLGDSALYLCASSLARGFISGANVLTFGAGSRLTVL.